The table lists the clone carrying this TCR beta chain with a few counts. TCRdb reanalysed the reads using MiXCR and keeps one entry per CDR3 protein. Of approximately 490,000 distinct CDR3 sequences in the sample, 10% to 12% were seen once. The source of the sample is a study of T cell repertoires in cytomegalovirus infection. Trimming took off 4 bases at V and 5 bases at J, with 15 bases between the two ends. CDR3 length equals 13 residues. Germline loops: CDR1 GTSNPN, CDR2 SVGIG (reference sequence). This TCR derives from a human donor in good health (CMV status not recorded). Some clones in this sample may be carry-over from other donors' samples. Sequencing was carried out using PBMCs. The V call is TRBV30, the J call TRBJ2-7; a weak D match, TRBD1 (6 bases). This chain's CDR3 is CAWNKGVEDEQYF. The DNA for the CDR3 is TGTGCCTGGAACAAGGGGGTGGAGGACGAGCAGTACTTC.